This T cell receptor beta chain is drawn from a study of shared clonotypes between healthy human individuals. The V end was cut by 5 bases, the J end by 6 bases, with 23 bases between. The germline V gene encodes CDR1 LNHDA and CDR2 SQIVND (reference sequence). The length of the CDR3 is 16 residues. Sequencing was performed with immunoSEQ multiplex PCR; in TCRdb, only in-frame clones are kept and a portion is missing. The sample lists some 500,000 clones; about 96% were seen once. This clone was counted once. This chain joins TRBV19 and TRBJ2-7; D unresolved. This TCR derives from a woman in her 30s in good health. Sequenced: naive CD4+ T cells sorted from blood. Subset indicated: CD45RA+ positively selected. CDR3 loop: CASSSKRAARIGEQYF. Written as DNA, the CDR3 is TGTGCCAGTAGTTCCAAACGGGCGGCTAGGATCGGCGAGCAGTACTTC.